The present TCR beta chain was sequenced within a study of blood T cell repertoires in COVID-19. Assay: immunoSEQ multiplex PCR; the TCRdb copy retains only in-frame clones and omits some. The sample lists about 97,000 clones; approximately 78% were seen once. The sample consisted of peripheral blood. This TCR came from a man aged 55 to 69 with active or convalescent COVID-19.

The CDR3 sequence is CASSLIEPGLGRDDTQYF. The DNA for the CDR3 is TGCGCCAGCAGCTTGATTGAGCCGGGACTAGGTCGCGACGATACGCAGTATTTT. This chain joins TRBV5-1 and TRBJ2-3; 8 bases line up with TRBD2. CDR1 SGHRS and CDR2 YFSETQ come from the germline V gene. The CDR3 runs 18 residues. After removal of 1 base from V and 6 bases from J, the junction contained 16 bases not matched to a gene.